The next 24 T cell receptor beta chains were all read from a single sample in a study of long-term antiretroviral therapy in people with HIV. Assay version v3.0 of immunoSEQ was used, and it was run at survey level. The table came from immunoSEQ multiplex PCR; TCRdb's copy has only in-frame clones and leaves some out. The sample includes roughly 12,000 clones, around 79% of them seen just once. The starting material was unsorted PBMCs, obtained 0.8 years before starting antiretroviral therapy. The receptors originated from a woman aged 40-49 years with HIV.

The chain uses TRBV7-3 and TRBJ2-1, with 15 bases matching TRBD2. V shed 1 base, J shed 9 bases, and the junction held 4 bases outside the gene matches. The CDR3 extends over 16 amino acids. CDR1 is SGHTA and CDR2 is FQGTGA in the germline V gene. CDR3 sequence (DNA): TGTGCCAGCAGCTTAAACCCGGGACTAGCGGGAGGTGAGCAGTTCTTC. This codes for CASSLNPGLAGGEQFF.

The chain couples TRBV5-6 to TRBJ2-7, with D possibly being TRBD1 (6 bases). Germline CDR1 is SGHDT and CDR2 is YYEEEE. V lost 4 bases and J lost 3, with 11 bases in between. This CDR3 contains 13 residues. CDR3 in amino acids: CASSPGVGYEQYF. The CDR3 nucleotides read TGTGCCAGCAGCCCAGGGGTCGGCTACGAGCAGTACTTC.

This clone was observed once. V usage is TRBV4-1 and J usage is TRBJ1-3; D not resolved. CDR1 MGHRA and CDR2 YSYEKL come from the germline V gene. Trimming took 3 bases from V and 4 from J, leaving 19 bases between them. The CDR3 length is 17 residues. The CDR3 DNA reads as TGCGCCAGCAGCCAGCGGCAAAGCCGGAGTGAAGGAAACACCATATATTTT. This encodes CASSQRQSRSEGNTIYF.

V and J are TRBV7-2 and TRBJ2-7; 8 bases match TRBD1. The V gene end was trimmed by 4 bases and the J gene end by 1 base; junction bases not matched to a gene: 6. Germline V gives CDR1 SGHTA, CDR2 FQGNSA. There are 15 residues in the CDR3. The CDR3 DNA reads TGTGCCAGCAGCTATTCCGGGACAGGATCCTACGAGCAGTACTTC. Its translation is CASSYSGTGSYEQYF. Full variable domain (outside the CDR3, taken from reference TRBV7-2 and TRBJ2-7): GAGVSQSPSNKVTEKGKDVELRCDPISGHTALYWYRQSLGQGLEFLIYFQGNSAPDKSGLPSDRFSAERTGGSVSTLTIQRTQQEDSAVYLCASSYSGTGSYEQYFGPGTRLTVT.

This clone showed up just a few times. This chain joins TRBV6-5 and TRBJ1-2; no definite D call. Trimming took 0 bases from V and 5 from J, leaving 7 bases between them. CDR1 MNHEY and CDR2 SVGAGI come from the germline V gene. This CDR3 contains 13 residues. CDR3 sequence reads: CASSYSNGYGYTF. CDR3 sequence (DNA): TGTGCCAGCAGTTACTCTAATGGGTATGGCTACACCTTC.

In DNA, the CDR3 is TGTGCCAGCAGTTTATCGGCTGGGGGGTACAACAACTACGAGCAGTACTTC. Translating it yields CASSLSAGGYNNYEQYF. J is TRBJ2-7 and V is TRBV27, with a possible D match to TRBD2 (6 bases). CDR3 length: 17 amino acids. Trimming cost V 0 bases and J 3 bases, with 18 bases left between them. CDR1 and CDR2 from the germline V gene are MNHEY and SMNVEV (reference sequence).

V gene TRBV5-4 combines with J gene TRBJ2-3, with D perhaps TRBD2 (5 bases). The germline V gene encodes CDR1 SGHNT and CDR2 YYREEE (reference sequence). Deletions cut 0 bases from V and 4 bases from J, with 9 bases between. The CDR3 has 14 amino acids. As DNA, the CDR3 is TGTGCCAGCAGCTTGGGTAGCGTCCCAGATACGCAGTATTTT. It yields the protein CASSLGSVPDTQYF.

The J gene is TRBJ1-3, the V gene TRBV19; 11 bases match TRBD1. The CDR3 is 17 amino acids. Trimming took 7 bases from V and 3 from J; bases not matched to a gene: 11. Germline CDR1 LNHDA, CDR2 SQIVND (reference sequence). CDR3 bases: TGTGCCAGTACCCCTCCTGGGACAGGGGGAATTGGAAACACCATATATTTT. This sequence encodes CASTPPGTGGIGNTIYF.

The CDR3 is CASSSLRGGEASNQPQHF. The CDR3 DNA sequence: TGTGCCAGCAGTTCCCTCCGTGGAGGGGAGGCTAGCAATCAGCCCCAGCATTTT. This rearrangement joins TRBV28 to TRBJ1-5, with a weak D call TRBD1 (5 bases). Germline assignment: CDR1 MDHEN and CDR2 SYDVKM. The V gene lost 4 bases and the J gene lost 0 bases, with 19 bases spanning the gap. This CDR3 spans 18 amino acids.

The J gene is TRBJ1-1, the V gene TRBV19; TRBD1 is a possible D gene (6 bases). The V gene lost 8 bases and the J gene lost 4 bases, with 23 bases spanning the gap. This CDR3 spans 16 amino acids. Looked up from germline, CDR1 is LNHDA and CDR2 is SQIVND (reference sequence). The CDR3 DNA sequence: TGTGCCAGTCAAGACAGGTATCGAGCCCCATCCACTGAAGCTTTCTTT. Its translation is CASQDRYRAPSTEAFF.

The chain combines TRBV6-6 with TRBJ1-1, with no clear D. This CDR3 comprises 14 residues. The V and J ends lost 0 bases and 6 bases respectively, with 11 bases between them. Germline CDR1 is MNHNY and CDR2 is SVGAGI (reference sequence). The CDR3, as DNA: TGTGCCAGCAGTTACTCGAATCTAATCCCTGAAGCTTTCTTT. Encoded protein: CASSYSNLIPEAFF.

The chain combines TRBV14 with TRBJ2-1, with TRBD2 identical over 9 bases. Trimming took 1 base from V and 4 from J; bases not matched to a gene: 5. The CDR3 has 16 amino acids. CDR1 SGHDN and CDR2 FVKESK come from the germline V gene. For the CDR3, the DNA is TGTGCCAGCAGCCAAGTCCTAGCGGGAACGTACAATGAGCAGTTCTTC. Protein sequence: CASSQVLAGTYNEQFF. The variable domain in full, completed from reference TRBV14 and TRBJ2-1, reads EAGVTQFPSHSVIEKGQTVTLRCDPISGHDNLYWYRRVMGKEIKFLLHFVKESKQDESGMPNNRFLAERTGGTYSTLKVQPAELEDSGVYFCASSQVLAGTYNEQFFGPGTRLTVL.

This chain joins TRBV7-2 and TRBJ1-3, with unresolved D. CDR3 size: 13 residues. V lost 3 bases, J lost 4 bases, and 7 bases lay in between. Germline CDR1 is SGHTA and CDR2 is FQGNSA. The DNA for the CDR3 is TGTGCCAGCAGCTTGGCAGACGGAAACACCATATATTTT. Protein sequence: CASSLADGNTIYF. Full variable domain (outside the CDR3, taken from reference TRBV7-2 and TRBJ1-3): GAGVSQSPSNKVTEKGKDVELRCDPISGHTALYWYRQSLGQGLEFLIYFQGNSAPDKSGLPSDRFSAERTGGSVSTLTIQRTQQEDSAVYLCASSLADGNTIYFGEGSWLTVV.

This clone was found a few times. The chain carries TRBV4-2 and TRBJ2-1, with no clear D. Germline values: CDR1 LGHNA, CDR2 YNFKEQ. The CDR3 extends over 13 amino acids. Trimming pared 2 bases from V and 8 bases from J, leaving 10 bases between. The CDR3 loop is CASSQSLFDEQFF. DNA for the CDR3: TGTGCCAGCAGCCAATCCCTCTTCGATGAGCAGTTCTTC.

V gene TRBV27 combines with J gene TRBJ2-2; the D gene is possibly TRBD1 (6 bases). The CDR3 is made up of 13 amino acids. Germline values: CDR1 MNHEY, CDR2 SMNVEV (reference sequence). Trimming removed 0 bases from V and 9 bases from J, with 8 bases in between. As DNA, the CDR3 is TGTGCCAGCAGTTTATCGGGGGCGCGGGAGCTGTTTTTT. It codes for CASSLSGARELFF.

This chain uses TRBV6-1 with TRBJ2-7; D unresolved. V lost 4 bases and J lost 3, with 10 bases in between. The CDR3 sequence is 13 residues long. From germline, CDR1 is MNHNS and CDR2 SASEGT. CDR3 sequence reads: CASSAKQSYEQYF. The CDR3, as DNA: TGTGCCAGCAGTGCCAAACAGAGCTACGAGCAGTACTTC.

The chain recombines TRBV7-8 with TRBJ2-6; 12 nucleotides align to TRBD1. The V segment lost 5 bases and the J segment 4 bases; nucleotides outside the gene matches: 9. Germline lookup yields CDR1 SGHVS and CDR2 FQNEAQ. The CDR3 spans 18 residues. The CDR3 bases are TGTGCCAGCAGCGAACCGGGACAGGGGGCGTCCGGGGCCAACGTCCTGACTTTC. Its translation is CASSEPGQGASGANVLTF.

This chain joins TRBV18 and TRBJ2-3; 9 nucleotides match TRBD1. Germline V lookup: CDR1 KGHSH, CDR2 LQKENI. The V and J ends lost 3 bases and 2 bases, in that order; junction bases with no gene match: 3. The CDR3 is 15 amino acids. CDR3 sequence reads: CASSPGQGFTDTQYF. CDR3 sequence (DNA): TGTGCCAGCTCACCGGGACAGGGTTTCACAGATACGCAGTATTTT.

This chain uses TRBV10-3 with TRBJ1-3, with 7 bases matching TRBD1. Germline trimming cut 6 bases from V and 1 base from J; bases unmatched to any gene: 9. CDR1 and CDR2 (germline): ENHRY, SYGVKD. The CDR3 consists of 16 residues. CDR3: CAISDRAGLSGNTIYF. The CDR3 region has the DNA TGTGCCATCAGCGACAGGGCTGGGTTGTCTGGAAACACCATATATTTT.

The chain carries TRBV11-2 and TRBJ2-7; TRBD1 agrees at 9 bases. CDR1 SGHAT and CDR2 FQNNGV come from the germline V gene. The junction had 4 bases not matched to a gene; V was cut back by 6 bases and J by 4 bases. The CDR3 is 13 residues long. The chain's CDR3 is CASRETGGYEQYF. As DNA, the CDR3 is TGTGCCAGCAGGGAGACAGGGGGTTACGAGCAGTACTTC.

The V and J genes are TRBV21-1 and TRBJ2-7. TRBV21-1 is a recognized pseudogene. This CDR3 spans 14 amino acids. CDR3 amino acids: CASSPKDRRYEQYF. In DNA, the CDR3 is TGTGCCAGCAGCCCAAAGGACCGACGCTACGAGCAGTACTTC.

V and J are TRBV9 and TRBJ2-1; D may be TRBD2 (6 bases). The CDR3 contains 16 residues. Germline assignment: CDR1 SGDLS and CDR2 YYNGEE. Trimming took off 0 bases at V and 8 bases at J, with 18 bases between the two ends. CDR3 in DNA: TGTGCCAGCAGCGTAGATGTCAGTGGAGGCGGGGATGAGCAGTTCTTC. The encoded protein is CASSVDVSGGGDEQFF.

J is TRBJ2-2 and V is TRBV4-2, with 8 bases that match TRBD1. CDR1 LGHNA and CDR2 YNFKEQ come from the germline V gene. CDR3 length: 14 amino acids. V was clipped by 5 bases and J by 7 bases; unmatched bases: 6. The CDR3 sequence is CASSRQGLSGELFF. DNA for the CDR3: TGTGCCAGCAGCAGACAGGGGCTAAGCGGGGAGCTGTTTTTT.

The V call is TRBV19, the J call TRBJ2-2; D might be TRBD2 (5 bases). The germline V gene encodes CDR1 LNHDA and CDR2 SQIVND (reference sequence). Deletions cut 1 base from V and 5 bases from J, with 11 bases between. This CDR3 has 15 amino acids. The CDR3 region has the DNA TGTGCCAGTAGTATAGGTTTCCGGGGAACCGGGGAGCTGTTTTTT. The encoded protein is CASSIGFRGTGELFF.